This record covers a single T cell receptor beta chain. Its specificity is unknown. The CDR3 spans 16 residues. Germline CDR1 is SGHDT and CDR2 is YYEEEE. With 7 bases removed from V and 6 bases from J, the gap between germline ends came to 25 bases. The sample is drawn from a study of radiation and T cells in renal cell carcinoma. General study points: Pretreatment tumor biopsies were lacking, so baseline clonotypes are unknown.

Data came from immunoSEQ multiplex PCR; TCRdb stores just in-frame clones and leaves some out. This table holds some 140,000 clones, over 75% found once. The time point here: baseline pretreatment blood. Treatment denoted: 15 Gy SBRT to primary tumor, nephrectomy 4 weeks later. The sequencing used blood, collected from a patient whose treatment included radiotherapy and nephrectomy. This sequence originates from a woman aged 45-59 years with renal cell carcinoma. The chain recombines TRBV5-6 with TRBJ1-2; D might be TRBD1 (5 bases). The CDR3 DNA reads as TGTGCCAGCCGATTGCAAGGGGTCGCAATTTGGGATGGCTACACCTTC. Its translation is CASRLQGVAIWDGYTF.